Following are 5 T cell receptor beta chains from one sample sequenced in a study of OX40 agonist ivuxolimab in advanced cancers. Data came from immunoSEQ multiplex PCR; TCRdb stores just in-frame clones and leaves some out. The sample lists about 74,000 clones, roughly 84% seen once, with about 1.6% in the top ten. This material consisted of CD4+ or CD8+ T cells sorted from blood, taken in a trial of the OX40 agonist ivuxolimab. The receptors stem from an adult with an advanced solid tumor such as melanoma, head and neck, liver or kidney cancer.

The chain couples TRBV5-1 to TRBJ2-3, with TRBD2 matching 12 bases. Germline V gene sequence: CDR1 SGHRS, CDR2 YFSETQ. This CDR3 spans 14 amino acids. Germline trimming cut 4 bases from V and 5 bases from J; bases unmatched to any gene: 2. The CDR3 reads CASSPGLAGDTQYF. In nucleotides, the CDR3 is TGCGCCAGCAGCCCGGGACTAGCGGGAGATACGCAGTATTTT.

The chain has TRBV6-5 and TRBJ2-7; 8 bases align to TRBD2. V lost 3 bases, J lost 2 bases, and 3 bases stayed unmatched. The CDR3 sequence is 14 residues long. Germline lookup yields CDR1 MNHEY and CDR2 SVGAGI. Here the CDR3 DNA reads TGTGCCAGCAGTTATCCGGGGGGGGCCTACGAGCAGTACTTC. Translating gives CASSYPGGAYEQYF.

This chain joins TRBV6-1 and TRBJ2-5, with D possibly TRBD1 on 6 matching bases. Trimming stripped 6 bases from V and 9 bases from J, with 17 bases between. CDR1 and CDR2 (germline): MNHNS, SASEGT. The CDR3 length is 13 residues. CDR3 sequence: CASRPGTRIAQYF. The DNA of the CDR3 is TGTGCCAGCAGGCCCGGGACACGAATTGCCCAGTACTTC.

This sequence joins TRBV27 and TRBJ2-2; 9 bases match TRBD2. Unmatched junction bases numbered 10, after V lost 8 bases and J lost 6 bases. CDR1 and CDR2 from the germline V gene are MNHEY and SMNVEV (reference sequence). The CDR3 runs to 15 residues. The CDR3 region is CASCSSGTHPGELFF. The CDR3 bases are TGTGCCAGCTGTTCTAGCGGGACCCACCCCGGGGAGCTGTTTTTT.

The rearrangement joins TRBV19 to TRBJ2-3; TRBD2 is a possible D gene (6 bases). Trimming removed 8 bases from V and 6 bases from J, with 21 bases in between. Germline values: CDR1 LNHDA, CDR2 SQIVND (reference sequence). CDR3 length: 15 residues. CDR3 protein: CASSLSRDSMDTQYF. CDR3 sequence (DNA): TGTGCCAGTTCCCTCTCCCGGGACTCTATGGATACGCAGTATTTT.